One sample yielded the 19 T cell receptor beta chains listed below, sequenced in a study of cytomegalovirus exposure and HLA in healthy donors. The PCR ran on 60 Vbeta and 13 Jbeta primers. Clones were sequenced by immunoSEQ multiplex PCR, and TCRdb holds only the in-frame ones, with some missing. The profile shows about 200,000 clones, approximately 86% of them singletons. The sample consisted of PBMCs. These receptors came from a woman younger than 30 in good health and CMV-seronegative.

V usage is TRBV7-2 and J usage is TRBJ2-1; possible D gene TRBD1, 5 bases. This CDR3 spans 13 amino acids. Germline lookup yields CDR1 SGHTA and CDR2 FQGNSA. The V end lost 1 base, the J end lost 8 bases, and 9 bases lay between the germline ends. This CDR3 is CASSLGGRDEQFF. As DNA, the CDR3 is TGTGCCAGCAGCTTAGGAGGCAGGGATGAGCAGTTCTTC. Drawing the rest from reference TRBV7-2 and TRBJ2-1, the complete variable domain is GAGVSQSPSNKVTEKGKDVELRCDPISGHTALYWYRQSLGQGLEFLIYFQGNSAPDKSGLPSDRFSAERTGGSVSTLTIQRTQQEDSAVYLCASSLGGRDEQFFGPGTRLTVL.

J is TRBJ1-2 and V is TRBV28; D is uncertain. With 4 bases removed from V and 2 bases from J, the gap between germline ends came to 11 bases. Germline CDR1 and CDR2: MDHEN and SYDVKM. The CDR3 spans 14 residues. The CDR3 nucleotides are TGTGCCAGCAGTTCGCCGGGAGCAAACTATGGCTACACCTTC. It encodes CASSSPGANYGYTF.

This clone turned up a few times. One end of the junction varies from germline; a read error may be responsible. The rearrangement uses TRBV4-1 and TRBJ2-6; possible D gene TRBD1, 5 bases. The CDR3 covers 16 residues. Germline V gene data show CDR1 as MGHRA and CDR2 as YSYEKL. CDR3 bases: TGTGCCAGCAGCCAAGATCAGGGATCTGGGGCCAACGTCCTGACTTTC. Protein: CASSQDQGSGANVLTF.

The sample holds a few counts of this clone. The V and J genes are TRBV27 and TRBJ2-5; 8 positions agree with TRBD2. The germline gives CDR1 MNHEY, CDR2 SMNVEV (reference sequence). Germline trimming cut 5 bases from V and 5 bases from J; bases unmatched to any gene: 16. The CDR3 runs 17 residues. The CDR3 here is CASSPSWSGGLRETQYF. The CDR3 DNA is TGTGCCAGCAGTCCATCTTGGAGCGGGGGTCTGAGGGAGACCCAGTACTTC.

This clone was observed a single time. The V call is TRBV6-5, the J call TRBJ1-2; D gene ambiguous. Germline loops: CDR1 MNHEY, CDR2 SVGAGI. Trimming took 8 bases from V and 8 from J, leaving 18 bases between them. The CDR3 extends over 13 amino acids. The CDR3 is CASQATAGRGYTF. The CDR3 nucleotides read TGTGCCAGCCAAGCTACCGCGGGGAGAGGCTACACCTTC.

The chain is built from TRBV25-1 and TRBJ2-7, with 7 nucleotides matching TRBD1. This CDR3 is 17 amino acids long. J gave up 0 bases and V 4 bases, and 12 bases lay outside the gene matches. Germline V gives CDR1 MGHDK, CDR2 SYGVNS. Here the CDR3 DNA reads TGTGCCAGCAGTGCAGGGACAGCCAGACGTCGCTCCTACGAGCAGTACTTC. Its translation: CASSAGTARRRSYEQYF.

CDR3 DNA sequence: TGTGCCAGCAGCTCCCATGGGATAGCGGGAGGGCCTGAGTACGAGCAGTACTTC. Protein: CASSSHGIAGGPEYEQYF. This chain joins TRBV14 and TRBJ2-7; 11 nucleotides align to TRBD2. CDR1 is SGHDN, CDR2 FVKESK, per germline. This CDR3 contains 18 residues. V lost 5 bases, J lost 4 bases, and 16 bases stayed unmatched.

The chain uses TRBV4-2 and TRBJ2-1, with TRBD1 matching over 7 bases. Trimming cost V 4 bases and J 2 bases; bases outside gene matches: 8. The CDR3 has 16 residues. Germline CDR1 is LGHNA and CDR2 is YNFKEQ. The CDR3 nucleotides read TGTGCCAGCAGCCGCACCGACAGGGCCGCCTACAATGAGCAGTTCTTC. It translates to CASSRTDRAAYNEQFF.

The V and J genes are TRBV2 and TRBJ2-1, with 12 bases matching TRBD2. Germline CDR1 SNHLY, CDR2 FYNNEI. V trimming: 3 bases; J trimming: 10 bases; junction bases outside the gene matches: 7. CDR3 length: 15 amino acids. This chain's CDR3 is CASSETSGGVGEQFF. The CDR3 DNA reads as TGTGCCAGCAGTGAGACTAGCGGGGGCGTGGGGGAGCAGTTCTTC.

This chain's CDR3 is CARGAGSYEQYF. The CDR3 DNA is TGTGCCCGGGGGGCAGGAAGCTACGAGCAGTACTTC. The rearrangement joins TRBV30 to TRBJ2-7; D might be TRBD2 (7 bases). There are 12 residues in the CDR3. The V end was cut by 8 bases, the J end by 3 bases, with 14 bases between. In germline, CDR1 is GTSNPN, CDR2 SVGIG (reference sequence).

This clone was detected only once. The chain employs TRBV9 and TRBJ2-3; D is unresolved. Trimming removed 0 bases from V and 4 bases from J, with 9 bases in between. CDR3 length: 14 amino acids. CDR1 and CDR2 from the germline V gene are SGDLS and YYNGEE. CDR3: CASSVDSPPDTQYF. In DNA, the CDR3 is TGTGCCAGCAGCGTAGACAGTCCCCCAGATACGCAGTATTTT. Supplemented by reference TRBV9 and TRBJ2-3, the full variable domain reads DSGVTQTPKHLITATGQRVTLRCSPRSGDLSVYWYQQSLDQGLQFLIQYYNGEERAKGNILERFSAQQFPDLHSELNLSSLELGDSALYFCASSVDSPPDTQYFGPGTRLTVL.

The CDR3 reads CASSSKGLAGGPSYNEQFF. The CDR3 DNA reads as TGTGCCAGCAGCTCGAAGGGACTAGCGGGAGGGCCGTCCTACAATGAGCAGTTCTTC. The rearrangement uses TRBV7-2 and TRBJ2-1; 16 nucleotides match TRBD2. CDR3 length: 19 amino acids. Trimming cost V 4 bases and J 1 base; bases outside gene matches: 7. Germline V lookup: CDR1 SGHTA, CDR2 FQGNSA.

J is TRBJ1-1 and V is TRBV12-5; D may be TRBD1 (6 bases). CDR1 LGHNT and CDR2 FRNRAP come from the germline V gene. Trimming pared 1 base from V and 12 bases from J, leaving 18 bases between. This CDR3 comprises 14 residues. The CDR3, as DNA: TGTGCTAGTGGTTTGGCTTTAAACGGACAGAAAACTTTCTTT. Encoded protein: CASGLALNGQKTFF. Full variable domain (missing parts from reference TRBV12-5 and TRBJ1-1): DARVTQTPRHKVTEMGQEVTMRCQPILGHNTVFWYRQTMMQGLELLAYFRNRAPLDDSGMPKDRFSAEMPDATLATLKIQPSEPRDSAVYFCASGLALNGQKTFFGQGTRLTVV.

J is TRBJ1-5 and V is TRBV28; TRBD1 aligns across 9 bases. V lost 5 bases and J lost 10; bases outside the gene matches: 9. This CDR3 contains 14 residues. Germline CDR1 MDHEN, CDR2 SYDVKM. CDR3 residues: CASSPGTGKRPQHF. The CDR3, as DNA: TGTGCCAGCAGTCCAGGGACAGGGAAAAGACCCCAGCATTTT.

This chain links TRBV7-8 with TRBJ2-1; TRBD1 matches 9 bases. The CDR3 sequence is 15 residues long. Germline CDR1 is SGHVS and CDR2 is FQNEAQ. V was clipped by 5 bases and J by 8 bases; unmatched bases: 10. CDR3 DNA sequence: TGTGCCAGCAGCCCGCATGCGGACAGGGGCTATGAGCAGTTCTTC. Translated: CASSPHADRGYEQFF.

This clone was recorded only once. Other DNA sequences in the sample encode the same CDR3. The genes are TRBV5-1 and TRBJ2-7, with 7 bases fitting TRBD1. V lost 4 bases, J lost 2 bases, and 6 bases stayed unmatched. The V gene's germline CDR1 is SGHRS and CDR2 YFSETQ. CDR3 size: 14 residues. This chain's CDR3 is CASSPRQGPYEQYF. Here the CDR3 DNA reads TGCGCCAGCAGCCCCCGACAGGGACCCTACGAGCAGTACTTC.

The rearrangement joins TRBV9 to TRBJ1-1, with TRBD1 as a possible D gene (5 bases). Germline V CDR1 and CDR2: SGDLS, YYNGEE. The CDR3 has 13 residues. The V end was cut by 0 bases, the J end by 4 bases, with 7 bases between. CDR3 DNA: TGTGCCAGCAGCGTAGCCAGGGCCACTGAAGCTTTCTTT. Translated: CASSVARATEAFF.

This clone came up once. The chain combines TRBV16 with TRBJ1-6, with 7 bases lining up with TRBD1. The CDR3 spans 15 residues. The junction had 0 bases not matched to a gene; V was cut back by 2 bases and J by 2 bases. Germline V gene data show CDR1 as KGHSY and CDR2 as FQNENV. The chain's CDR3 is CASSQGTAYNSPLHF. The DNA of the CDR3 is TGTGCCAGCAGCCAAGGGACAGCCTATAATTCACCCCTCCACTTT.

This chain's CDR3 is CASSYSTGVYGYTF. CDR3 nucleotides: TGTGCCAGCAGTTACTCGACAGGGGTATATGGCTACACCTTC. The V gene is TRBV6-5, the J gene TRBJ1-2, with 8 bases fitting TRBD1. Germline V gives CDR1 MNHEY, CDR2 SVGAGI. The J segment lost 5 bases and the V segment lost 0 bases, leaving 2 bases of the junction unmatched. The CDR3 totals 14 residues.